The entry that follows covers one TCR beta chain sequence. Its antigen has not been determined. Qualities for individual bases were not recorded, and no much larger clone is one base off. The sample is drawn from a study of shared clonotypes between healthy human individuals (dated by TCRdb to about 2020). Looking at the study overall: The cohort included a few men and a couple of women between 18 and 49 years of age. For each donor, CD4 naive and CD4 memory were each run on three plates, CD8 naive on two plates, and CD8 memory on one plate. To estimate repertoire size and how much clonotypes are shared between individuals, the study performed deep sequencing of blood TCR repertoires from five healthy adults. Different laboratories and diverse techniques were used to prepare libraries and sequence TCR repertoires, to increase sequencing depth and limit assay-specific biases. Each donor's leukapheresis produced roughly between about 0.85 and 10 billion PBMCs.

TCR CDR3 regions were amplified from genomic DNA by multiplex PCR using the deep immunoSEQ assay. Extracted genomic DNA from each cell subset was spread evenly across all wells of several immunoSEQ 96-well plates, with each plate serving as a replicate. For sorted subsets, approximately 0.2 ug of genomic DNA, equivalent to 25,000 to 35,000 T cell genomes, went into each replicate PCR. Purified libraries were quantified with a Qubit 3.0 fluorometer, sized on a Bioanalyzer 2100, and re-quantified with the KAPA Library Quantification kit. Every immunoSEQ 96-well plate was sequenced on a separate single-read 150-cycle Illumina NextSeq 550 flow cell. Regarding the original processing steps: Because the immunoSEQ output held only junctional sequences and lacked quality scores, the filtering could not match the filtering applied to full-length reads. To assign V/J genes and CDR3, sequences were annotated against IMGT germline references using PyIR, a Python wrapper for IgBLAST v1.9. Reads with weak V/J assignments (E-value above 1e-6), missing CDR3, stop codons, out-of-frame junctions, or ambiguous translated residues were removed. V3J clonotypes were defined as sequences sharing an identical inferred V gene, J gene, and CDR3 amino acid sequence. The percentage overlap between two repertoires was calculated by dividing the number of shared unique clonotypes by the size of the smaller repertoire. Repertoire richness was assessed with RTK rarefaction, the Chao1 estimator, and Recon v2.1 estimates of unobserved clonotypes. OLGA was used to compute generation probabilities for all TCRbeta clonotypes that the gDNA method yielded from a few donors. TCRdb holds this immuneACCESS table with in-frame rearrangements only. Some clones are missing; in checked studies, unresolved V genes explain under half, and the rest has no known cause. V and J calls and clone size are as listed in that table; D and trimming were resolved from the DNA. The sample table records hundreds of thousands of clones; roughly 95% of these occur just once. The ten top clones hold roughly 0.1% of the sample.

On the study overall, not on this receptor specifically: Incomplete sequencing was indicated by rarefaction of sorted-subset datasets, despite the large sequencing depth. Around 5.4% of naive CD4, more than 3% of naive CD8, approximately 2% of memory CD4, and 0.4% of memory CD8 clonotypes were shared across several donors. Because the study included a small number of donors, the genetic and exposure-history diversity represented was limited. Pairwise subsampling led to the expectation that sequencing depth would affect the degree of clonotype sharing among donors. Larger estimated clonotype richness was generally found for naive subsets than for memory subsets. Clonotypes shared by all four sorted-subset donors showed higher generation probabilities than non-shared clonotypes. Only blood was sampled, and tissue TCR repertoires likely differ from those in blood.

For the CD8 naive samples, CD45RO-negative cells were positively selected for CCR7, yielding a CD45RA+CCR7+ population from which TemRA cells were excluded. Donors were healthy HIV-negative adults with no recently reported acute infections or vaccinations. Every donor was a Caucasian adult living in Nashville, Tennessee, USA. Blood was obtained by leukapheresis, after which PBMCs were separated by Ficoll-Histopaque density gradient centrifugation and cryopreserved in liquid nitrogen vapor phase. Analytical flow cytometry was used to check the purity and quantity of each magnetically sorted T cell population. Genomic DNA was isolated from each sorted fraction and quantified by UV absorbance on a Nanodrop 2000c. Sequencing was carried out using naive CD8+ T cells sorted from blood. The cell subset or site label here, explained by the study, means: CD45RA+CCR7+. This receptor was identified in a woman between 25 and 40 years old in good health.

The CDR3 corresponds to CASSEGLTYNEQFF. The nucleotide sequence is TGTGCCAGCAGCGAGGGACTTACCTACAATGAGCAGTTCTTC. This sequence uses TRBV13 and TRBJ2-1; the D gene is perhaps TRBD2, on 6 matching bases. The germline V gene (reference sequence) yields PRHDT for CDR1 and FYEKMQ for CDR2. At the junction V is shortened by 5 bases and J by 2 bases, with 10 bases in between. Its CDR3 holds 14 amino acids, cysteine through phenylalanine. The CDR3 DNA has 42 bases and is translated from base 1.